Below, 9 T cell receptor beta chains from the same sample are listed, as sequenced in a study of human T cells and chemical hapten exposure. Time point reported: pre-sensitization, week 0. Treatment given: therapeutic diphenylcyclopropenone sensitization with weekly scalp DPC. In TCRdb, the RACE reads were re-called with MiXCR into one record per CDR3 protein. The data show roughly 250,000 distinct CDR3 sequences, approximately 8.4% seen once. Sample: whole blood, taken in connection with sensitization to the hapten diphenylcyclopropenone (DPC). The receptors derive from a woman aged 40 to 50 with alopecia areata. Some clones in this sample may be carry-over from other donors' samples.

This clonotype came up a few times. V and J are TRBV6-5 and TRBJ2-7; D might be TRBD1 or TRBD2, each matching 5 bases. The CDR3 extends over 16 amino acids. Germline V gene data show CDR1 as MNHEY and CDR2 as SVGAGI. V dropped 6 bases and J dropped 5 bases, with 23 bases sitting between them. The CDR3 DNA is TGTGCCAGCAGAACAGTAGCGACTCTCTTAGGGGACGAGCAGTACTTC. It is translated as CASRTVATLLGDEQYF.

The chain is built from TRBV4-2 and TRBJ2-7; 9 nucleotides agree with TRBD1. The CDR3 has 15 residues. Germline CDR1 and CDR2: LGHNA and YNFKEQ. V lost 3 bases and J lost 2; bases outside the gene matches: 5. In DNA, the CDR3 is TGTGCCAGCAGCCATGACAGGGGGGAACCCTACGAGCAGTACTTC. Residues: CASSHDRGEPYEQYF.

The rearrangement links TRBV3-1 to TRBJ2-3; the D gene is possibly TRBD2 (7 bases). V was clipped by 4 bases and J by 6 bases, with 20 bases between them. This CDR3 contains 16 residues. Germline values: CDR1 LGHDT, CDR2 YNNKEL (reference sequence). CDR3 protein: CASSPDTGTTGDTQYF. The CDR3 DNA reads TGTGCCAGCAGCCCCGACACAGGGACTACGGGGGATACGCAGTATTTT.

In this sample, this clonotype turned up a few times. V gene TRBV6-4 combines with J gene TRBJ1-5; D uncertain. CDR3 length: 11 amino acids. The germline V gene encodes CDR1 MRHNA and CDR2 SNTAGT. The V gene lost 6 bases and the J gene lost 4 bases, with 4 bases spanning the gap. Written as DNA, the CDR3 is TGTGCCAGCAGCGAAAATCAGCCCCAGCATTTT. This sequence encodes CASSENQPQHF.

This rearrangement joins TRBV29-1 to TRBJ2-2; D possibly corresponds to TRBD1 (6 bases). Looked up from germline, CDR1 is SQVTM and CDR2 is ANQGSEA. The CDR3 loop spans 13 amino acids. The V end lost 7 bases, the J end lost 1 base, and 10 bases lay between the germline ends. The CDR3 is CSATGQNTGELFF. The CDR3 bases are TGCAGCGCAACGGGACAGAACACCGGGGAGCTGTTTTTT.

This clonotype has just a few counts. The chain has TRBV20-1 and TRBJ1-1; the D is unclear. The V and J ends lost 5 bases and 1 base respectively, with 17 bases between them. Germline loops: CDR1 DFQATT, CDR2 SNEGSKA (reference sequence). The length of the CDR3 is 15 residues. The chain's CDR3 is CSARDVQSRNTEAFF. The CDR3 DNA follows: TGCAGTGCTCGGGATGTACAAAGCCGGAACACTGAAGCTTTCTTT.

This clonotype was recorded a few times. The chain uses TRBV18 and TRBJ1-2; 8 bases map to TRBD1. In germline, CDR1 is KGHSH, CDR2 LQKENI. The CDR3 sequence is 16 residues long. Trimming took 4 bases from V and 4 from J; bases not matched to a gene: 11. CDR3 nucleotides: TGTGCCAGCTCACTCTCCCAGGGGGCTAAACTCTATGGCTACACCTTC. This translates into CASSLSQGAKLYGYTF.

V is TRBV12-3 or TRBV12-4 and J is TRBJ2-3; 15 nucleotides line up with TRBD2. There are 19 residues in the CDR3. Trimming at V came to 6 bases and at J to 0 bases, leaving 10 bases not matched to a gene. CDR3 sequence: CASSQPPGLAGGSTDTQYF. DNA of the CDR3: TGTGCCAGCAGCCAACCCCCGGGACTAGCGGGAGGTAGCACAGATACGCAGTATTTT.

This clonotype was seen more than once but under ten times. This chain joins TRBV28 and TRBJ2-7; D is unresolved. Germline V lookup: CDR1 MDHEN, CDR2 SYDVKM. The V end was cut by 3 bases, the J end by 4 bases, with 4 bases between. CDR3 size: 11 residues. The CDR3 reads CASSFWYEQYF. In DNA form, the CDR3 reads TGTGCCAGCAGTTTTTGGTACGAGCAGTACTTC. Variable domain in full (rest from reference TRBV28 and TRBJ2-7): DVKVTQSSRYLVKRTGEKVFLECVQDMDHENMFWYRQDPGLGLRLIYFSYDVKMKEKGDIPEGYSVSREKKERFSLILESASTNQTSMYLCASSFWYEQYFGPGTRLTVT.